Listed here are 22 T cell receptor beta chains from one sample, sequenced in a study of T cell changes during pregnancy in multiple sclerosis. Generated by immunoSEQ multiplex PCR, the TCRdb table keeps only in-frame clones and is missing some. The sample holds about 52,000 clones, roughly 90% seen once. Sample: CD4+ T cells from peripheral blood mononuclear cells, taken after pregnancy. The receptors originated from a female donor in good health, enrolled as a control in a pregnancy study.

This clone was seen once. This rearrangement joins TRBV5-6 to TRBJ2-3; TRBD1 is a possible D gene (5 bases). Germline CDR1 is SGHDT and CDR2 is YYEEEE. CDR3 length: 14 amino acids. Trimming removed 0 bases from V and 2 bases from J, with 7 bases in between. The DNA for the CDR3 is TGTGCCAGCAGCTTGGGGGGCTACACAGATACGCAGTATTTT. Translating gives CASSLGGYTDTQYF.

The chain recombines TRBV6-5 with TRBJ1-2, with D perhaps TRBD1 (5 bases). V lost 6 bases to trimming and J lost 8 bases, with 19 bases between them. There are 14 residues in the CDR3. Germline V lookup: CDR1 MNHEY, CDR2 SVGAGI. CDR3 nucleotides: TGTGCCAGCAGCTCGGGACTCCTTTCCTTGGGCTACACCTTC. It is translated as CASSSGLLSLGYTF.

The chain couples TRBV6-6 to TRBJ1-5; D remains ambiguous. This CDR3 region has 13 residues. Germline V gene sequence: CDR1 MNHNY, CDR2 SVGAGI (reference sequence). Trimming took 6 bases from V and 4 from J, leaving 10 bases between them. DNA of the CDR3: TGTGCCAGCAGCCCTGCGCTAAATCAGCCCCAGCATTTT. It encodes CASSPALNQPQHF.

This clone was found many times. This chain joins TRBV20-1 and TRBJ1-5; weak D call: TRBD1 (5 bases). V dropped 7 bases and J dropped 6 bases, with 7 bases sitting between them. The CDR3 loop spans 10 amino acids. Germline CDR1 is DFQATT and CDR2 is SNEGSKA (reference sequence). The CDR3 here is CSVGGQPQHF. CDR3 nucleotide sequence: TGCAGTGTGGGGGGTCAGCCCCAGCATTTT.

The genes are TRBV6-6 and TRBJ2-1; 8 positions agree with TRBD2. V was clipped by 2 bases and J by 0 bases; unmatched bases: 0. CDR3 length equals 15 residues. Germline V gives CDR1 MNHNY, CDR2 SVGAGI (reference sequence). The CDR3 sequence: CASSYAGGSYNEQFF. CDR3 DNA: TGTGCCAGCAGTTACGCGGGGGGCTCCTACAATGAGCAGTTCTTC.

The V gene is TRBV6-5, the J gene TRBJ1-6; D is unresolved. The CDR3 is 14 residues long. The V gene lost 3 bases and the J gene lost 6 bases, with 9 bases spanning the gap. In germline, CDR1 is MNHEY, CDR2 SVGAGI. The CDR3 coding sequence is TGTGCCAGCAGTTATTCAATGTTTAATTCACCCCTCCACTTT. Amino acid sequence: CASSYSMFNSPLHF.

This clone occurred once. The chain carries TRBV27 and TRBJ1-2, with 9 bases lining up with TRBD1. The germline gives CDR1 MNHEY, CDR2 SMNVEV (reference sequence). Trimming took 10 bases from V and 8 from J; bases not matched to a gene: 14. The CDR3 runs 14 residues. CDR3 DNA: TGTGCCACCAAGGGGACAGGGCGGCAGGGCGGCTACACCTTC. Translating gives CATKGTGRQGGYTF.

The CDR3, as DNA: TGCGCCAGCAGCCAAGGACAGGGAAGCTCTGGAAACACCATATATTTT. Amino acid sequence: CASSQGQGSSGNTIYF. This sequence joins TRBV4-3 and TRBJ1-3, with 7 bases aligning to TRBD1. J lost 0 bases, V lost 1 base, and 3 bases had no gene match. The CDR3 runs to 16 residues. Germline CDR1 and CDR2: LGHNA and YSLEER.

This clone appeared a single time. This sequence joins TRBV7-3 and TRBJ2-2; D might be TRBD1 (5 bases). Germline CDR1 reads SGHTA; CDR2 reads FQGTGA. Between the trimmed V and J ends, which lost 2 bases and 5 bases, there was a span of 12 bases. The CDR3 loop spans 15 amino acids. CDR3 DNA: TGTGCCAGCAGCTTACAGGGCCCATTTACCGGGGAGCTGTTTTTT. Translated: CASSLQGPFTGELFF.

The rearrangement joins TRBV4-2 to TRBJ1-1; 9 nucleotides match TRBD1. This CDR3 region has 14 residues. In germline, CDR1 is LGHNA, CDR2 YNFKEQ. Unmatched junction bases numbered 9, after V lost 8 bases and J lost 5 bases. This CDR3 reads CASGRTGGETEAFF. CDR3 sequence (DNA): TGTGCCAGCGGCCGCACAGGGGGCGAGACTGAAGCTTTCTTT.

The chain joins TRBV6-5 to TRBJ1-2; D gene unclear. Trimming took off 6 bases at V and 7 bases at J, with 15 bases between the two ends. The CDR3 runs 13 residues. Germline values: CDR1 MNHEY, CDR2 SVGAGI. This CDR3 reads CASSPLMEAGYTF. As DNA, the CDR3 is TGTGCCAGCAGCCCCCTGATGGAGGCTGGCTACACCTTC.

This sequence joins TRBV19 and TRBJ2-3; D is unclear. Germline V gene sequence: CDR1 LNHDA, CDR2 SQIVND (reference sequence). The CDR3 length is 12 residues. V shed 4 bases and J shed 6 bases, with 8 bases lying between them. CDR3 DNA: TGTGCCAGTAGTACAGTCAGGGATACGCAGTATTTT. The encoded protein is CASSTVRDTQYF.

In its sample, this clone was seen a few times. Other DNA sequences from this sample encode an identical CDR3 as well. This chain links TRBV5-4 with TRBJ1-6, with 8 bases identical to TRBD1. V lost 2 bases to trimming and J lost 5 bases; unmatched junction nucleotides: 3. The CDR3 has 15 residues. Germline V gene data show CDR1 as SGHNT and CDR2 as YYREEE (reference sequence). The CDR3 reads CASSFGGQDNSPLHF. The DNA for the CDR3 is TGTGCCAGCAGCTTCGGGGGACAGGATAATTCACCCCTCCACTTT.

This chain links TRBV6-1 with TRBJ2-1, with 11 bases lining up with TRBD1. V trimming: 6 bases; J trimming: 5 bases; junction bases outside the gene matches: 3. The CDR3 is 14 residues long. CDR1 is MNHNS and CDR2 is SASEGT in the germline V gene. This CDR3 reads CASRRGQGDNEQFF. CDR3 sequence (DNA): TGTGCCAGCAGGAGGGGACAGGGGGACAATGAGCAGTTCTTC.

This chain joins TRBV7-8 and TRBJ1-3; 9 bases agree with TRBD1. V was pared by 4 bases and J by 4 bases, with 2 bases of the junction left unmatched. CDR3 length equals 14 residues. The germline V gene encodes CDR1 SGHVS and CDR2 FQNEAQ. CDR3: CASSSGQGGNTIYF. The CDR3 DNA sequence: TGTGCCAGCAGCTCGGGACAGGGAGGAAACACCATATATTTT.

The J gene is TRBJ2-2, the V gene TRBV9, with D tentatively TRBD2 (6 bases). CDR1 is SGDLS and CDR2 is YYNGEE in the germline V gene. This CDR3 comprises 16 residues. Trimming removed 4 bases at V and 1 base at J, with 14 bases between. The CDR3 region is CASSPGGPMNTGELFF. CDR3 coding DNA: TGTGCCAGCAGCCCCGGGGGACCGATGAACACCGGGGAGCTGTTTTTT.

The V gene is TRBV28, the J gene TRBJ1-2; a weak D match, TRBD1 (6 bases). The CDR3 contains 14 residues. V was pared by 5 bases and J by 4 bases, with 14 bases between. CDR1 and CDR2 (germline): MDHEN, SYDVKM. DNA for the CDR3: TGTGCCAGCAGTCCCGGGACACCGCCCTATGGCTACACCTTC. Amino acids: CASSPGTPPYGYTF.

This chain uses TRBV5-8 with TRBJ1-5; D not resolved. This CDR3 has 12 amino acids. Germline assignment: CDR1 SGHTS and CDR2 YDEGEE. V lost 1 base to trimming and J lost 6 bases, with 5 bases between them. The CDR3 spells CASSLYGQPQHF. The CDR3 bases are TGTGCCAGCAGCTTGTACGGTCAGCCCCAGCATTTT.

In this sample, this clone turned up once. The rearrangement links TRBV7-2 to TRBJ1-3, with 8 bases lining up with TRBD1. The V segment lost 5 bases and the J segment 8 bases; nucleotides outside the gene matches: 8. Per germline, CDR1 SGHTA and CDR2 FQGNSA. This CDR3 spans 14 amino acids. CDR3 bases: TGTGCCAGCAGCCACCGGGACAGGTGGGACACCATATATTTT. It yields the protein CASSHRDRWDTIYF.

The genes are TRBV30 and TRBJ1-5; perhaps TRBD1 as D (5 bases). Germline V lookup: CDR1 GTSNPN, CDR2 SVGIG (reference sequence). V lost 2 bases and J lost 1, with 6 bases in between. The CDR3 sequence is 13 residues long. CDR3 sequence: CAWSSGSNQPQHF. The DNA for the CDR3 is TGTGCCTGGAGTTCAGGGAGCAATCAGCCCCAGCATTTT. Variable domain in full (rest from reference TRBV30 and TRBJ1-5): SQTIHQWPATLVQPVGSPLSLECTVEGTSNPNLYWYRQAAGRGLQLLFYSVGIGQISSEVPQNLSASRPQDRQFILSSKKLLLSDSGFYLCAWSSGSNQPQHFGDGTRLSIL.

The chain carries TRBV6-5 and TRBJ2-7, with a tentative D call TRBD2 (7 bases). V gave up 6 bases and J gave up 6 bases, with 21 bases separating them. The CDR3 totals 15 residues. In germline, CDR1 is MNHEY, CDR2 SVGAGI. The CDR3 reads CASRQTWGGATEQYF. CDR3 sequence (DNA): TGTGCCAGCAGGCAGACTTGGGGGGGGGCCACCGAGCAGTACTTC.

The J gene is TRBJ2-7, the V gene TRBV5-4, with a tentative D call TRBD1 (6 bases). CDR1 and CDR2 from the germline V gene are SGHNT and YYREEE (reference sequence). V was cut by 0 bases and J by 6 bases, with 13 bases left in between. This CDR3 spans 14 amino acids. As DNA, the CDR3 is TGTGCCAGCAGCTTGGTCCACAGGGAAGGCGAGCAGTACTTC. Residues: CASSLVHREGEQYF.